This record concerns one T cell receptor (beta chain) sequence. Treatment defined: oral pan-JAK inhibitor, 5-10 mg twice daily. Reverse transcribed after extraction, RNA yielded cDNA as the sequencing template. Assay used: immunoSEQ multiplex PCR; TCRdb lists only in-frame clones, some missing. The data hold more than 100,000 clones, with around 53% observed a single time. The sample is drawn from a study of CD8+ T cells in alopecia areata. The overall study: Oral tofacitinib, 5 to 10 mg twice daily, was given in an open-label trial. Tofacitinib therapy lasting 6 to 18 months was followed by 6 months off drug.

CDR1 is SQVTM, CDR2 ANQGSEA, per germline. This CDR3 region has 13 residues. Trimming took 4 bases from V and 0 from J, leaving 9 bases between them. Source: CD4+ T cells sorted from blood, taken at week 4, from a patient treated with tofacitinib. This receptor was identified in a human donor with alopecia areata. The chain has TRBV29-1 and TRBJ1-2; D not resolved. This chain's CDR3 is CSVGKGTNYGYTF. The CDR3 DNA reads TGCAGCGTTGGGAAGGGAACTAACTATGGCTACACCTTC.